The 10 T cell receptor beta chains presented below share a single source sample, sequenced in a study of Graves' ophthalmopathy and Graves' hyperthyroidism. The study amplified TCR beta CDR3 regions using RNA transcripts. Following a first-round RT-PCR that used HTBI primers, a second-round multiplex PCR was carried out. A single record per CDR3 protein comes from TCRdb applying MiXCR to the multiplex PCR reads. The profile shows more than 1,000,000 distinct CDR3 sequences, about 40% of them singletons. The sequencing input was peripheral blood or thyroid tissue (not recorded which). These receptors were taken from an adult man with Graves' hyperthyroidism.

In this sample, this clonotype turned up many times. The chain couples TRBV7-2 to TRBJ2-2; 8 bases map to TRBD2. CDR1 is SGHTA and CDR2 is FQGNSA in the germline V gene. The ends lost 5 bases at V and 5 bases at J; junction bases unmatched: 7. The CDR3 loop spans 15 amino acids. The CDR3 sequence: CASSPLAGRTGELFF. The CDR3 DNA reads as TGTGCCAGCAGCCCTCTAGCGGGCCGGACCGGGGAGCTGTTTTTT. The entire variable domain, with the rest obtained from reference TRBV7-2 and TRBJ2-2, is as follows: GAGVSQSPSNKVTEKGKDVELRCDPISGHTALYWYRQSLGQGLEFLIYFQGNSAPDKSGLPSDRFSAERTGGSVSTLTIQRTQQEDSAVYLCASSPLAGRTGELFFGEGSRLTVL.

The rearrangement links TRBV10-3 to TRBJ2-2; TRBD1 is a possible D gene (5 bases). The germline V and J ends were trimmed by 6 bases and 8 bases, with 7 bases remaining between them. The V gene's germline CDR1 is ENHRY and CDR2 SYGVKD. This CDR3 contains 11 residues. CDR3 sequence: CAIRWTGELFF. CDR3 DNA: TGTGCCATCAGATGGACAGGGGAGCTGTTTTTT.

Comment on this clonotype: A much larger clone lies one base from this, so it may be a read error. The V gene is TRBV5-1, the J gene TRBJ1-6, with D maybe TRBD1 (5 bases). Between the trimmed V and J ends, which lost 6 bases and 11 bases, there was a span of 21 bases. The germline V gene has CDR1 SGHRS and CDR2 YFSETQ. This CDR3 contains 15 residues. CDR3 sequence reads: CASTLTGTAGPPLHF. In DNA, the CDR3 is TGCGCCAGCACCCTGACCGGGACCGCGGGTCCACCCCTCCACTTT. The full variable domain, rest sourced from reference TRBV5-1 and TRBJ1-6, is KAGVTQTPRYLIKTRGQQVTLSCSPISGHRSVSWYQQTPGQGLQFLFEYFSETQRNKGNFPGRFSGRQFSNSRSEMNVSTLELGDSALYLCASTLTGTAGPPLHFGNGTRLTVT.

A few counts support this clonotype. This clone may be a read error of a much larger clone one base away. The chain joins TRBV29-1 to TRBJ1-2, with D maybe TRBD1 (5 bases). Germline V CDR1 and CDR2: SQVTM, ANQGSEA. The V end was cut by 6 bases, the J end by 5 bases, with 10 bases between. The CDR3 extends over 11 amino acids. The CDR3 here is CSVWDGYGYTF. The CDR3 bases are TGCAGCGTATGGGACGGATATGGCTACACCTTC. Full variable domain (rest looked up from reference TRBV29-1 and TRBJ1-2): SAVISQKPSRDICQRGTSLTIQCQVDSQVTMMFWYRQQPGQSLTLIATANQGSEATYESGFVIDKFPISRPNLTFSTLTVSNMSPEDSSIYLCSVWDGYGYTFGSGTRLTVV.

Worth noting for this clonotype: A read error is likely, as this CDR3 ends without the conserved phenylalanine or tryptophan. The DNA is omitted, as the CDR3 cannot be located on it reliably, and the CDR3 follows TCRdb's listing. This chain links TRBV29-1 with TRBJ2-2; the table calls TRBD1, which could not be checked here. The CDR3 is 8 amino acids long, termini counted. Germline assignment: CDR1 SQVTM and CDR2 ANQGSEA. CDR3 protein: CSVGTGFP.

Here the CDR3 reads CASSLEGTWGSYEQYF. The CDR3 bases are TGTGCCAGCAGCTTAGAGGGAACTTGGGGATCCTACGAGCAGTACTTC. This chain joins TRBV7-9 and TRBJ2-7; D remains unclear. The germline V and J ends were trimmed by 1 base and 1 base, with 14 bases remaining between them. The germline V gene encodes CDR1 SEHNR and CDR2 FQNEAQ (reference sequence). This CDR3 comprises 16 residues. The entire variable domain, with the rest obtained from reference TRBV7-9 and TRBJ2-7, is as follows: DTGVSQNPRHKITKRGQNVTFRCDPISEHNRLYWYRQTLGQGPEFLTYFQNEAQLEKSRLLSDRFSAERPKGSFSTLEIQRTEQGDSAMYLCASSLEGTWGSYEQYFGPGTRLTVT.

This clonotype was recorded many times. This sequence joins TRBV10-3 and TRBJ1-2; the D gene is possibly TRBD1 (5 bases). The length of the CDR3 is 14 residues. Between the trimmed V and J ends, which lost 10 bases and 8 bases, there was a span of 23 bases. Germline V gene sequence: CDR1 ENHRY, CDR2 SYGVKD. CDR3 nucleotides: TGTGCCAGCCGACGTGCAGGGTTTCCGGGAGGCTACACCTTC. Translation: CASRRAGFPGGYTF.

The table lists this clonotype with many counts. The rearrangement links TRBV10-3 to TRBJ2-7; 7 bases fit TRBD2. This CDR3 is 13 amino acids long. CDR1 is ENHRY, CDR2 SYGVKD, per germline. Trimming at V came to 6 bases and at J to 5 bases, leaving 7 bases not matched to a gene. The CDR3 DNA reads TGTGCCATCAGGAGGGAGGGCCGTAACGAGCAGTACTTC. This codes for CAIRREGRNEQYF.

The gene calls are TRBV5-1 and TRBJ1-3; possibly TRBD1 for D (6 bases). V gave up 6 bases and J gave up 4 bases, with 20 bases separating them. The CDR3 runs 16 residues. CDR1 is SGHRS and CDR2 is YFSETQ in the germline V gene. Here the CDR3 DNA reads TGCGCCAGCAAGCGTTCTGATACAGGGTCCGGAAACACCATATATTTT. Amino acids: CASKRSDTGSGNTIYF.

The V call is TRBV7-8, the J call TRBJ2-7, with 9 bases lining up with TRBD1. Germline V lookup: CDR1 SGHVS, CDR2 FQNEAQ. Unmatched junction bases numbered 7, after V lost 5 bases and J lost 2 bases. This CDR3 spans 15 amino acids. CDR3 bases: TGTGCCAGCAGCCACCCGGGACAGGGAACCTACGAGCAGTACTTC. This codes for CASSHPGQGTYEQYF.